This TCR beta chain comes out of a study of post-analysis software for immune sequencing data. Study overall: Patients had relapsing-remitting, secondary progressive or progressive-relapsing multiple sclerosis; some lacked subtype.

Notes on this clonotype: The antigen remains undetermined.

Unique molecular identifiers were present in the TCR beta cDNA libraries. MiXCR, applied by TCRdb to the PCR reads, yields one record per CDR3 protein. The data contain some 690,000 distinct CDR3 sequences, 55% to 70% of them singletons. Study-wide results and caveats: Patients carried a handful of TRBV segments more frequently than controls did, and TRBV5-6, TRBV5-1 and TRBV20-1 were among them. The normalized Chao1 diversity of multiple sclerosis patients was significantly lower than that of controls.

CDR3 size: 13 residues. Trimming removed 8 bases from V and 6 bases from J, with 15 bases in between. Germline V CDR1 and CDR2: ENHRY, SYGVKD. The receptor comes from a girl aged 2-10 years with multiple sclerosis. Sequencing was carried out using blood. The chain links TRBV10-3 to TRBJ2-3, with D tentatively TRBD2 (5 bases). CDR3: CAIDSGSSDTQYF. The CDR3 region has the DNA TGTGCCATCGATTCGGGGTCCTCGGATACGCAGTATTTT.